The clone carrying this T cell receptor (beta chain) was observed at least ten times. Its antigen is not known. At one end the junction does not follow the germline gene, possibly because of a read error. The sample is drawn from a study of regulatory T cells in long-lasting Graves disease. Overall study findings and caveats: Persistent Graves' cases showed lower TCR diversity than newly diagnosed cases.

Time point here: newly diagnosed GD, antithyroid drugs for less than 3 months. Preparation of the TCR library used RNA extracted from PBMCs. Sequencing libraries for TCR beta were prepared with iRepertoire HTBI primers and Arm-PCR of CDR3 regions. Using its own MiXCR run on the multiplex PCR reads, TCRdb lists one record per CDR3 protein. This sample has roughly 350,000 distinct CDR3 sequences; approximately 16% occur once, and the top ten carry 30%. The CDR3 is 15 amino acids. Germline V CDR1 and CDR2: SGHRS, YFSETQ. These data were likewise used in another study, on T cells in Graves' hyperthyroidism and ophthalmopathy.

This material consisted of peripheral blood mononuclear cells (PBMCs), taken at new diagnosis, from a patient treated with antithyroid drugs. V and J are TRBV5-1 and TRBJ2-3; D not resolved. The clonotype was recovered from a man aged 35 to 55 with Graves disease. The CDR3 loop reads CASSPPVLYTDTQYF. The CDR3 region has the DNA TGTGCCAGCAGCCCCCCGGTCCTTTACACAGATACGCAGTATTTT.